This TCR beta chain was sequenced in a study of cytomegalovirus exposure and HLA in healthy donors. Whole-study findings and limits: When analyzed later, a missense DCLRE1C variant was found to be linked to TCR beta V- and J-gene trimming. The study found most TCR sequences rare, yet found some public TCRs in many donors. A later look showed TCR association rates differing by HLA locus, highest for DRB1 and lowest for HLA-C.

With 60 Vbeta and 13 Jbeta primers, the PCR was carried out. Profiled with immunoSEQ multiplex PCR; TCRdb holds only in-frame clones, not every one. The sample contains about 76,000 clones, 78% of which appear only once. Healthy bone marrow donors made up the cohort. The CDR3 is 15 residues long. Germline-derived CDR1 and CDR2 are KGHSH and LQKENI. Trimming shortened V by 3 bases and J by 4 bases, and 15 bases separated the two germline ends. Comments on this clone: Its antigen is not known.

This receptor was identified in a woman in her forties in good health and CMV-seropositive. Source material: PBMCs. This sequence joins TRBV18 and TRBJ1-2, with D possibly matching TRBD1 (6 bases). The CDR3 nucleotides read TGTGCCAGCTCACCTCCTTGGGGGGGCGGCTATGGCTACACCTTC. Translated: CASSPPWGGGYGYTF.